This T cell receptor (beta chain) appears in the sequencing data of a study of T cells after posttransplantation cyclophosphamide. The CDR3 totals 12 residues. The germline V and J ends were trimmed by 0 bases and 5 bases, with 7 bases remaining between them. Germline V gene lookup returns CDR1 SQVTM and CDR2 ANQGSEA. This clone occurred a few times. Repertoires were generated with immunoSEQ multiplex PCR, while TCRdb's copy carries only in-frame clones and drops some. Singletons are absent from the sample, which has almost 35,000 clones. The clonotype was recovered from a woman between 50 and 59 years old in good health and a related stem cell transplant donor. The rearrangement joins TRBV29-1 to TRBJ2-5; D unresolved. The sample was PBMCs. The CDR3 DNA reads as TGCAGCGTTGAAGATCCTAGGGAGACCCAGTACTTC. This codes for CSVEDPRETQYF.